This passage covers 13 T cell receptor beta chains from one sample sequenced in a study of blood T cells in healthy people across ages. A second PCR of 7 to 11 cycles used a sample-barcoded 5' primer and a J-beta primer mix. MiXCR, applied by TCRdb to the 5' RACE reads, yields one record per CDR3 protein. The sample has about 670,000 distinct CDR3 sequences, around 38% seen once. The specimen was blood. Receptor source: an elderly man in good health.

This sequence joins TRBV25-1 and TRBJ2-1; maybe TRBD1 (5 bases). Trimming left V 3 bases short and J 8 bases short, with 11 bases between. Germline assignment: CDR1 MGHDK and CDR2 SYGVNS. The CDR3 extends over 13 amino acids. Here the CDR3 DNA reads TGTGCCAGCAGTGAGGGGCCGAATCATGAGCAGTTCTTC. Protein product: CASSEGPNHEQFF.

A few counts support this clonotype. The gene calls are TRBV28 and TRBJ2-7; TRBD2 aligns across 10 bases. V gave up 1 base and J gave up 0 bases; unmatched junction bases: 6. The CDR3 has 17 amino acids. CDR1 is MDHEN and CDR2 is SYDVKM in the germline V gene. Written as DNA, the CDR3 is TGTGCCAGCAGTTTATCCCTAGCGGGAGCTAACTCCTACGAGCAGTACTTC. Translated: CASSLSLAGANSYEQYF.

This sequence joins TRBV9 and TRBJ2-1, with D possibly matching TRBD1 (6 bases). The V gene lost 0 bases and the J gene lost 4 bases, with 14 bases spanning the gap. The germline V gene encodes CDR1 SGDLS and CDR2 YYNGEE. The CDR3 covers 16 residues. CDR3 sequence (DNA): TGTGCCAGCAGCGTAGCATCCGCCAGGGGATACAATGAGCAGTTCTTC. Its protein product is CASSVASARGYNEQFF.

This chain joins TRBV12-3 or TRBV12-4 and TRBJ1-2; 7 positions agree with TRBD1. The CDR3 length is 13 residues. The V segment lost 3 bases and the J segment 5 bases; nucleotides outside the gene matches: 3. The CDR3 spells CASSFQGEYGYTF. Here the CDR3 DNA reads TGTGCCAGCAGTTTCCAGGGGGAATATGGCTACACCTTC.

The J gene is TRBJ2-1, the V gene TRBV20-1; D uncertain. CDR3 length: 15 amino acids. Germline CDR1 and CDR2: DFQATT and SNEGSKA (reference sequence). Trimming removed 2 bases from V and 6 bases from J, with 17 bases in between. The CDR3 nucleotides are TGCAGTGCTAGATTATCATACCGGGCGACCAATGAGCAGTTCTTC. It specifies CSARLSYRATNEQFF.

The V gene is TRBV11-2, the J gene TRBJ2-3, with TRBD2 matching over 13 bases. CDR3 size: 14 residues. The germline V gene encodes CDR1 SGHAT and CDR2 FQNNGV. With V trimmed by 5 bases and J by 14 bases, 10 bases remained unmatched. CDR3: CASSPSGLAGRRYF. DNA of the CDR3: TGTGCCAGCAGCCCCTCGGGACTAGCGGGAAGGAGGTATTTT.

This clonotype was detected a few times. The chain employs TRBV10-1 and TRBJ2-3; weak D call: TRBD2 (6 bases). The germline V gene has CDR1 WNHNN and CDR2 SYGVQD (reference sequence). The CDR3 runs 18 residues. Trimming removed 1 base from V and 3 bases from J, with 20 bases in between. CDR3 sequence reads: CASSEYPRGAGSTDTQYF. In DNA form, the CDR3 reads TGCGCCAGCAGTGAGTATCCCCGCGGGGCAGGCTCAACAGATACGCAGTATTTT.

V is TRBV29-1 and J is TRBJ1-1; 9 nucleotides agree with TRBD1. The CDR3 consists of 13 residues. Germline CDR1 and CDR2: SQVTM and ANQGSEA. Trimming cost V 7 bases and J 1 base; bases outside gene matches: 4. CDR3 bases: TGCAGCGCCGGGACAGGGCCGAACACTGAAGCTTTCTTT. Translation: CSAGTGPNTEAFF.

Here the CDR3 reads CSVAGAYEQYF. For the CDR3, the DNA is TGCAGCGTTGCAGGGGCCTACGAGCAGTACTTC. The chain couples TRBV29-1 to TRBJ2-7; tentatively, D is TRBD1 (6 bases). The V end was cut by 4 bases, the J end by 2 bases, with 6 bases between. The CDR3 loop spans 11 amino acids. CDR1 is SQVTM, CDR2 ANQGSEA, per germline.

This rearrangement joins TRBV27 to TRBJ1-4; weak D call: TRBD1 (6 bases). Between the trimmed V and J ends, which lost 5 bases and 4 bases, there was a span of 11 bases. The CDR3 has 14 amino acids. Germline V CDR1 and CDR2: MNHEY, SMNVEV (reference sequence). CDR3 loop: CASSLGQFNEKLFF. DNA for the CDR3: TGTGCCAGCAGTCTGGGACAATTTAATGAAAAACTGTTTTTT.

Written as DNA, the CDR3 is TGTGCCAGCAGTGAGGGGGAGTTAGCCTACAATGAGCAGTTCTTC. Translated, it gives CASSEGELAYNEQFF. The chain employs TRBV2 and TRBJ2-1; D might be TRBD1 or TRBD2, each matching 5 bases. Trimming took 3 bases from V and 2 from J, leaving 11 bases between them. The CDR3 extends over 15 amino acids. Germline CDR1 and CDR2: SNHLY and FYNNEI. Full variable domain (remainder filled in from reference TRBV2 and TRBJ2-1): EPEVTQTPSHQVTQMGQEVILRCVPISNHLYFYWYRQILGQKVEFLVSFYNNEISEKSEIFDDQFSVERPDGSNFTLKIRSTKLEDSAMYFCASSEGELAYNEQFFGPGTRLTVL.

The chain is built from TRBV6-5 and TRBJ2-7; maybe TRBD2 (5 bases). Germline assignment: CDR1 MNHEY and CDR2 SVGAGI. Trimming cost V 8 bases and J 1 base, with 15 bases left between them. The CDR3 contains 14 residues. In nucleotides, the CDR3 is TGTGCCAGCGAGTGGCCGGACTGTTCCTACGAGCAGTACTTC. It encodes CASEWPDCSYEQYF.

A few counts support this clonotype. This chain joins TRBV6-2 or TRBV6-3 and TRBJ1-1; D uncertain. Germline values: CDR1 MNHEY, CDR2 SVGEGT. V lost 6 bases and J 4 bases, leaving 18 bases between the germline ends. The CDR3 spans 15 residues. The CDR3 sequence is CASSPATGVSTEAFF. CDR3 in DNA: TGTGCCAGCAGCCCTGCGACCGGGGTGTCCACTGAAGCTTTCTTT.